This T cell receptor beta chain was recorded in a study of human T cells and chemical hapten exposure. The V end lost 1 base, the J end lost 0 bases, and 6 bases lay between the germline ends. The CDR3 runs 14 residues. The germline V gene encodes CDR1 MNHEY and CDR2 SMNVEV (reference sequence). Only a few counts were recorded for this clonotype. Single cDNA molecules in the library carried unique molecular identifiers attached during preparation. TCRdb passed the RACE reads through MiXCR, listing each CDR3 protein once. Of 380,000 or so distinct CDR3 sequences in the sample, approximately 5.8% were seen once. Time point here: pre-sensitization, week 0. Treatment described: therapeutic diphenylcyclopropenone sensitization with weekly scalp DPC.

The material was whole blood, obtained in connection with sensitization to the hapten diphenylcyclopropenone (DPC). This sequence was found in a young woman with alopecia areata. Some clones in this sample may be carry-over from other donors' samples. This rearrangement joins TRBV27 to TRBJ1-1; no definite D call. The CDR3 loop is CASSLFGMNTEAFF. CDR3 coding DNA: TGTGCCAGCAGTTTATTTGGTATGAACACTGAAGCTTTCTTT.